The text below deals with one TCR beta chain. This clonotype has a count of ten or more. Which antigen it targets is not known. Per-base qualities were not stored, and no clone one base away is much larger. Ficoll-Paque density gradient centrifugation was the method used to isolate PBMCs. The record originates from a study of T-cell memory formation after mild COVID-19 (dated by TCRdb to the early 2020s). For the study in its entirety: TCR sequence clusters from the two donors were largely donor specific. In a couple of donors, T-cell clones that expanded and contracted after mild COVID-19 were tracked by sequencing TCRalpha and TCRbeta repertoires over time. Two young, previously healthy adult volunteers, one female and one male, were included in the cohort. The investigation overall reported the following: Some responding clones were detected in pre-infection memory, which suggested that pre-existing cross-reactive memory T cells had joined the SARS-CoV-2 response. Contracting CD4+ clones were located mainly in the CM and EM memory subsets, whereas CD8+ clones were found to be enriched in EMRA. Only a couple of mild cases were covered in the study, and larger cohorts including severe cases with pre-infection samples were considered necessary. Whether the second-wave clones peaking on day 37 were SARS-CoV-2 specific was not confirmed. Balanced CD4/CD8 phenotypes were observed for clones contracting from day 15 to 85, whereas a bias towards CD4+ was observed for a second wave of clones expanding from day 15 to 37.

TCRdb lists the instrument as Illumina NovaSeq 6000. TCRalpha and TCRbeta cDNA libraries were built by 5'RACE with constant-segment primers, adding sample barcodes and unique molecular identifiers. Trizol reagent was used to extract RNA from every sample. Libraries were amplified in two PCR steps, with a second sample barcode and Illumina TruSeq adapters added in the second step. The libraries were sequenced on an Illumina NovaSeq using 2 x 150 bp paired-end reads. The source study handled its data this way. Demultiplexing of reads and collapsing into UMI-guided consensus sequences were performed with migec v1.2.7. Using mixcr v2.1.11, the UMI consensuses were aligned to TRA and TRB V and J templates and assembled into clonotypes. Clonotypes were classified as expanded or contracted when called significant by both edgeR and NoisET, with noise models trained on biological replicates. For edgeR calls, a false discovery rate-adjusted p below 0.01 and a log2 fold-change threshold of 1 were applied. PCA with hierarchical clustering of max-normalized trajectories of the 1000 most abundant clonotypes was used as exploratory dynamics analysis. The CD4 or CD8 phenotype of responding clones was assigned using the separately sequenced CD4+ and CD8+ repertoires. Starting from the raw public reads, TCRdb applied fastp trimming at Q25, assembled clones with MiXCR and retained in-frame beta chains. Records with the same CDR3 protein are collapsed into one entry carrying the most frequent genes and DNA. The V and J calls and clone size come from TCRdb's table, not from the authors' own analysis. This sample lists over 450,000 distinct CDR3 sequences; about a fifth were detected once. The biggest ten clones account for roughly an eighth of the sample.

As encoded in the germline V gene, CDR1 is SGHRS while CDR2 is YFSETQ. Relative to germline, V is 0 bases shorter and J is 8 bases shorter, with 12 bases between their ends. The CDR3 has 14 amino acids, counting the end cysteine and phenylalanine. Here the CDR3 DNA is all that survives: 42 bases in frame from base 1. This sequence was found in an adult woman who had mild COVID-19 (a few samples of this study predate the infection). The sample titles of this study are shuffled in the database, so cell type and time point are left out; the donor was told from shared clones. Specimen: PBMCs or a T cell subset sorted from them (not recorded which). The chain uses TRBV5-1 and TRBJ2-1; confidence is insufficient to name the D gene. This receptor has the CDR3 CASSLARAGHEQFF. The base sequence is TGCGCCAGCAGCTTGGCCCGTGCAGGACATGAGCAGTTCTTC.